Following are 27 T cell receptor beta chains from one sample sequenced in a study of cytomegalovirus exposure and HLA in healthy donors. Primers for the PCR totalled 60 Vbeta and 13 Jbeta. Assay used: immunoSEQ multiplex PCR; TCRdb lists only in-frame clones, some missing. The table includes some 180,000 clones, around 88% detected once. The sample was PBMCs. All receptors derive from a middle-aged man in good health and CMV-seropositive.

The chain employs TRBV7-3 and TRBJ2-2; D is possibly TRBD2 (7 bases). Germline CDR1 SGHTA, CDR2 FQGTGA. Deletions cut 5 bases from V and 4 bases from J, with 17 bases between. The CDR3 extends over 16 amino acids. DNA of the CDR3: TGTGCCAGCAGCGATCAACGGGGGGCAGGCACCGGGGAGCTGTTTTTT. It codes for CASSDQRGAGTGELFF.

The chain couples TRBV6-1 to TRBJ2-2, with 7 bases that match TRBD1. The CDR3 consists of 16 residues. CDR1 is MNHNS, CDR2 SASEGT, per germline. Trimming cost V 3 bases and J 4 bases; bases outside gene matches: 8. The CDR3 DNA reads TGTGCCAGCAGTGAGGGAACAGGGGTTTCCACCGGGGAGCTGTTTTTT. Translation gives CASSEGTGVSTGELFF.

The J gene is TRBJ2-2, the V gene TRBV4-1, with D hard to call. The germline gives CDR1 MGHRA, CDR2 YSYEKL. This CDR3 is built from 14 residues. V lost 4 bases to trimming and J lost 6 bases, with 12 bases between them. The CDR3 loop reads CASSPILRAGELFF. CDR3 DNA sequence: TGCGCCAGCAGCCCGATACTCCGTGCCGGGGAGCTGTTTTTT.

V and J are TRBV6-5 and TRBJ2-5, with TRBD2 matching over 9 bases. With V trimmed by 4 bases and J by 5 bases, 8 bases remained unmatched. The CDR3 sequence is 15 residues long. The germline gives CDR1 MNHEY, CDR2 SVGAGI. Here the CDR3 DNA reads TGTGCCAGCAGTTCGTCGTCCAGCGGGAGGGAGACCCAGTACTTC. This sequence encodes CASSSSSSGRETQYF.

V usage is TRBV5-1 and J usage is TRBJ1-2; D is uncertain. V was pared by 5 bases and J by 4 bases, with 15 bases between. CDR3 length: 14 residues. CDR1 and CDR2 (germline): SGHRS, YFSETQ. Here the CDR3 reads CASRQDRRLYGYTF. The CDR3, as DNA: TGCGCCAGCAGACAAGACCGAAGACTCTATGGCTACACCTTC.

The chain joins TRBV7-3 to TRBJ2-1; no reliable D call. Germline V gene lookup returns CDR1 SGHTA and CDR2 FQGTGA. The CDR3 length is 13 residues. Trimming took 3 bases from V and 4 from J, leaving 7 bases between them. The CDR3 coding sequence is TGTGCCAGCAGCTTGTCGACTTACAATGAGCAGTTCTTC. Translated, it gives CASSLSTYNEQFF. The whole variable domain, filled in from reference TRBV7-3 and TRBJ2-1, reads GAGVSQTPSNKVTEKGKYVELRCDPISGHTALYWYRQSLGQGPEFLIYFQGTGAADDSGLPNDRFFAVRPEGSVSTLKIQRTERGDSAVYLCASSLSTYNEQFFGPGTRLTVL.

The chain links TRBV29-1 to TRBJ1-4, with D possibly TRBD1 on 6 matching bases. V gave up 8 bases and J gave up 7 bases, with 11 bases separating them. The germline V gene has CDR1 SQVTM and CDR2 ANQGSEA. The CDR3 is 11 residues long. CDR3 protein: CSFTRGEKLFF. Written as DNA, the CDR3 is TGCAGCTTCACCAGGGGTGAAAAACTGTTTTTT.

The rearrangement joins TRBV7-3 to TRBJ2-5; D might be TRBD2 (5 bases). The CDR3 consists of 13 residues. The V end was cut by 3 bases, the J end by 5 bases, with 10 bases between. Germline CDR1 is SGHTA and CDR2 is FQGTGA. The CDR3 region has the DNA TGTGCCAGCAGCTTTGGCGAGGGTGAGACCCAGTACTTC. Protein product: CASSFGEGETQYF.

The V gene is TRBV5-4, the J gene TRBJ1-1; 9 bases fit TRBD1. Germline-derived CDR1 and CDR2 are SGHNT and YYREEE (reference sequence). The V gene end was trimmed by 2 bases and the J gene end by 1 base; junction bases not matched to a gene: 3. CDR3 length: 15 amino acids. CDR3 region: CASSLPGQGNTEAFF. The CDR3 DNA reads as TGTGCCAGCAGCTTACCGGGACAGGGGAACACTGAAGCTTTCTTT. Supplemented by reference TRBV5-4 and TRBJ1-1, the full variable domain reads ETGVTQSPTHLIKTRGQQVTLRCSSQSGHNTVSWYQQALGQGPQFIFQYYREEENGRGNFPPRFSGLQFPNYSSELNVNALELDDSALYLCASSLPGQGNTEAFFGQGTRLTVV.

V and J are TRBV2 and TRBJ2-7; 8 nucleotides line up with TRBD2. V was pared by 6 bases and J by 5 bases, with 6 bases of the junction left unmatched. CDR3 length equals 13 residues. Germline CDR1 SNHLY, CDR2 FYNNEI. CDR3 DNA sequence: TGTGCCAGCAGCAAGGGACTAGAGGACGAGCAGTACTTC. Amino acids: CASSKGLEDEQYF.

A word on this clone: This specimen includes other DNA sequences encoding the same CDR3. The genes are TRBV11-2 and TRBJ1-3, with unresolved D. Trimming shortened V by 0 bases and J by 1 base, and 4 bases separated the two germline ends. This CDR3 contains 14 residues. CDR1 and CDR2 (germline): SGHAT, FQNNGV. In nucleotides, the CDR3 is TGTGCCAGCAGCTTAGACCGGTCTGGAAACACCATATATTTT. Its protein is CASSLDRSGNTIYF.

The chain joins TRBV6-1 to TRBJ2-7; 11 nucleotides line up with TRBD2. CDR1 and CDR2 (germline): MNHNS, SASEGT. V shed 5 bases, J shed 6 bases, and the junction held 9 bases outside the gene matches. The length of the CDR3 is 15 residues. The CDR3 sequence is CASSTLAGGPLEQYF. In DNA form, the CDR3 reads TGTGCCAGCAGTACCCTAGCGGGAGGCCCCCTCGAGCAGTACTTC.

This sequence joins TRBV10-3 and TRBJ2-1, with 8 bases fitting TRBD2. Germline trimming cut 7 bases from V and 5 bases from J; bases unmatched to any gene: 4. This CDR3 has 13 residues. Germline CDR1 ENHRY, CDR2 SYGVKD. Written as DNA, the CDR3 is TGTGCCATCACTCAGACTAGCGACAATGAGCAGTTCTTC. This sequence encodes CAITQTSDNEQFF.

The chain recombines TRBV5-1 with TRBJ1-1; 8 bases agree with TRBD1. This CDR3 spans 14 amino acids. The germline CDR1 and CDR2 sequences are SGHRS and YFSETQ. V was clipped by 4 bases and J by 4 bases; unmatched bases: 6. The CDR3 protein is CASSVGTGGTEAFF. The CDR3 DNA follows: TGCGCCAGCAGCGTAGGGACAGGAGGCACTGAAGCTTTCTTT.

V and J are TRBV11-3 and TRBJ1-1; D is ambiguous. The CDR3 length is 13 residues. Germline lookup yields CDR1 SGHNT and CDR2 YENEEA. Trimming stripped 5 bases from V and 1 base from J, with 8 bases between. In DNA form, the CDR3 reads TGTGCCAGCAGCGACACGGAGAACACTGAAGCTTTCTTT. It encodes CASSDTENTEAFF.

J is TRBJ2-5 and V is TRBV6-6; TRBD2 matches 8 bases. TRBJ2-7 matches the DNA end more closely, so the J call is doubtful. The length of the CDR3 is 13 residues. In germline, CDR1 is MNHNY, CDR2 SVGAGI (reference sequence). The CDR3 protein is CASKTSGTYEQYF. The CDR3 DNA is TGTGCCAGCAAAACTAGCGGCACTTACGAGCAGTACTTC.

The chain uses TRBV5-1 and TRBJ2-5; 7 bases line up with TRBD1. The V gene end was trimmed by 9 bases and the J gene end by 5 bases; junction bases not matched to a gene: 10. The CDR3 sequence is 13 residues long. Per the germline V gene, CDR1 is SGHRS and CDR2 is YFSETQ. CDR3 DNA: TGCGCCACAAGCCGGGACAGTATGGAGACCCAGTACTTC. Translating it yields CATSRDSMETQYF.

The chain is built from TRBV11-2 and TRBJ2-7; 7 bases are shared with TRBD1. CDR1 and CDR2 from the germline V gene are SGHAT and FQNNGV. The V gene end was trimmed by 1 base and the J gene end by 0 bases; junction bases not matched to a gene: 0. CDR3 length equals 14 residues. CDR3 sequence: CASSLGDSSYEQYF. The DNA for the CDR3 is TGTGCCAGCAGCTTAGGGGACAGCTCCTACGAGCAGTACTTC.

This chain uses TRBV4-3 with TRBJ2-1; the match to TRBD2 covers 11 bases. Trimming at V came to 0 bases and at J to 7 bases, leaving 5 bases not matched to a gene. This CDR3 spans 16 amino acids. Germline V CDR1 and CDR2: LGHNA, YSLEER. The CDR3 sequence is CASSQDPTSGKNEQFF. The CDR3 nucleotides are TGCGCCAGCAGCCAAGATCCGACTAGCGGGAAGAATGAGCAGTTCTTC.

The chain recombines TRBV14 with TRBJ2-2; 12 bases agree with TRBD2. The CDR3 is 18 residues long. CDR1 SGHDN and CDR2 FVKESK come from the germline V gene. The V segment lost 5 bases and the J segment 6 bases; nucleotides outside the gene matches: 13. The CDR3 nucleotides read TGTGCCAGCAGCGCCTTATCACCGGGACTAGCGGGTCCCGGGGAGCTGTTTTTT. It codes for CASSALSPGLAGPGELFF.

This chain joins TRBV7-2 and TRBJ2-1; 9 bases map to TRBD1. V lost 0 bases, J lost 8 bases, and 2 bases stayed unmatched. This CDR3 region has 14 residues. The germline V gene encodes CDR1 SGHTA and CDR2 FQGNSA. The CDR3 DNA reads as TGTGCCAGCAGCTTAGCGGGACAGGGCTATGAGCAGTTCTTC. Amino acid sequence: CASSLAGQGYEQFF.

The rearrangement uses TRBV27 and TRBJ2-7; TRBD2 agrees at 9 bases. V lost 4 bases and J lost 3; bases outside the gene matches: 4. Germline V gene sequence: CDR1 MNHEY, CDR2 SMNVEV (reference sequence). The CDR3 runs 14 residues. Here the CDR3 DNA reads TGTGCCAGCAGTTATAGCGGGAGAGGCTACGAGCAGTACTTC. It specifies CASSYSGRGYEQYF.

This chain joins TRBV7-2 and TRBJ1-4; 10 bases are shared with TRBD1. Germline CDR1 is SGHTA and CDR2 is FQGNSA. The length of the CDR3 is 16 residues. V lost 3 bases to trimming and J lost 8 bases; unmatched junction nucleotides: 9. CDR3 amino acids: CASSFTDRGPWEKLFF. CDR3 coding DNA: TGTGCCAGCAGCTTTACTGACAGGGGGCCGTGGGAAAAACTGTTTTTT.

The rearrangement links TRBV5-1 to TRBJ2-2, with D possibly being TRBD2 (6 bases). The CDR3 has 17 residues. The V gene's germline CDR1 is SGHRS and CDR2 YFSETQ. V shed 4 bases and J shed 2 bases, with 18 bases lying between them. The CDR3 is CASSVARESLNTGELFF. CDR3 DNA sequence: TGCGCCAGCAGCGTGGCTCGGGAGAGCTTAAACACCGGGGAGCTGTTTTTT.

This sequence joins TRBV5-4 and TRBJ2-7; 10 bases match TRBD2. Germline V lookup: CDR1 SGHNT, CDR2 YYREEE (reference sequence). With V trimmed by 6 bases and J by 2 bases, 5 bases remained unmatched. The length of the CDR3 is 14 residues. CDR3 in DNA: TGTGCCAGCACGAAAGCGGGAGGGCCCTACGAGCAGTACTTC. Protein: CASTKAGGPYEQYF. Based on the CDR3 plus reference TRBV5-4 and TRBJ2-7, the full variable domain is ETGVTQSPTHLIKTRGQQVTLRCSSQSGHNTVSWYQQALGQGPQFIFQYYREEENGRGNFPPRFSGLQFPNYSSELNVNALELDDSALYLCASTKAGGPYEQYFGPGTRLTVT.

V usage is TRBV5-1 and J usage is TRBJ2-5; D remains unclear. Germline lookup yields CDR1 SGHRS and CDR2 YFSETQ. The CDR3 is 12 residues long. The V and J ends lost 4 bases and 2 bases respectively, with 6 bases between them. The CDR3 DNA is TGCGCCAGCAGCGAGACACAAGAGACCCAGTACTTC. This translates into CASSETQETQYF.

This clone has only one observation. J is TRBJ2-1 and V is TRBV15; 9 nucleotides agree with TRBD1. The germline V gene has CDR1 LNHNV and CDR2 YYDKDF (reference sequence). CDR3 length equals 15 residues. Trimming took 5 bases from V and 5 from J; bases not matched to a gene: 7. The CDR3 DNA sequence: TGTGCCACCAGCGCGCCGGGACAGGGAGACAATGAGCAGTTCTTC. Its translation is CATSAPGQGDNEQFF.